This TCR beta chain was captured in a study of identical twins. Concerning this clonotype itself: Its matching antigen is unknown.

TCRdb passed the 5' RACE reads through MiXCR, listing each CDR3 protein once. The profile shows about 1.7 million distinct CDR3 sequences, 25% to 35% of them singletons. Overall study findings and caveats: The study reached conclusions through statistical analysis that was cross-sectional, not following the same donors.

The donors were all healthy and Caucasian. Germline CDR1 LGHNA, CDR2 YNFKEQ. CDR3 length equals 16 residues. V dropped 3 bases and J dropped 6; count of bases not matched to a gene: 9. Sequencing was done on a sample of cord blood. The receptor was isolated from a newborn girl in good health. V and J are TRBV4-2 and TRBJ1-2, with 11 positions matching TRBD1. The DNA of the CDR3 is TGTGCCAGCAGCCAGGCCCCGGGACAGGGGGAAAATGGCTACACCTTC. Amino acid sequence: CASSQAPGQGENGYTF.